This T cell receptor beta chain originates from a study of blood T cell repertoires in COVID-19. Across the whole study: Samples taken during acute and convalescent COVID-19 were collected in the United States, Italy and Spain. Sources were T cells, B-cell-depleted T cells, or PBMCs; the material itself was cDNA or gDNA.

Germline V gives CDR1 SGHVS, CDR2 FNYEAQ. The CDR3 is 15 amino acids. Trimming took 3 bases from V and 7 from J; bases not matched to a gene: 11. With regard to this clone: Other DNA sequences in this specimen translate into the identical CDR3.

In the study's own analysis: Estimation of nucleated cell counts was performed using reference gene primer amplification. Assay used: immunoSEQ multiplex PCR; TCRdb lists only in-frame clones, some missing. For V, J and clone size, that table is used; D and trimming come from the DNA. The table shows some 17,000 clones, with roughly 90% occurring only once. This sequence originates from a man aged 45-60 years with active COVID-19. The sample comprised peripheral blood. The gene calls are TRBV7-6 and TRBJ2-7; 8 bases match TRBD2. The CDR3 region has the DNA TGTGCCAGCAGCTTGCGCAGCGGGAGCCACCTAGAGCAGTACTTC. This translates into CASSLRSGSHLEQYF.